This T cell receptor (beta chain) was captured by sequencing in a study of T cells after yellow fever vaccination. Study observations and caveats: A large majority of primary-vaccination clones showed up again after the booster (around 96% CD4, 85% to 90% CD8).

In germline, CDR1 is MGHRA, CDR2 YSYEKL. The CDR3 length is 12 residues. Germline trimming cut 6 bases from V and 6 bases from J; bases unmatched to any gene: 3. In its sample, this clonotype was seen a few times. The antigen is undetermined. Via MiXCR, TCRdb re-called the 5' RACE reads, giving one row per CDR3 protein. The sample has around 67,000 distinct CDR3 sequences; roughly 6.9% are singletons. The material sequenced was CD8+ T cells sorted from PBMCs, taken less than 6 days after the first yellow fever vaccination. The V gene is TRBV4-1, the J gene TRBJ2-7, with TRBD1 identical over 9 bases. The TCR originated in a man younger than 30 who received the YFV17D yellow fever vaccine. For the CDR3, the DNA is TGCGCCAGCAGGGACAGGGGTGGCGAGCAGTACTTC. Translating gives CASRDRGGEQYF.